The 5 T cell receptor beta chains reported below all come from one sample, sequenced in a study of Graves' ophthalmopathy and Graves' hyperthyroidism. Transcripts of RNA were the source for amplifying TCR beta CDR3 regions. HTBI primers served in a first-round RT-PCR, which a second-round multiplex PCR followed. MiXCR was run by TCRdb on the multiplex PCR reads, yielding one entry per CDR3 protein. The sample carries 500,000 to 700,000 distinct CDR3 sequences, 22% recorded once. Sequencing was carried out using peripheral blood. The receptors derive from a woman under 30 with stable Graves' hyperthyroidism. Some clones in this sample may be carry-over from other donors' samples.

In this sample, this clonotype turned up a few times. The chain combines TRBV7-2 with TRBJ2-7; 7 bases are a match to TRBD1. The J segment lost 7 bases and the V segment lost 10 bases, leaving 16 bases of the junction unmatched. Germline CDR1 SGHTA, CDR2 FQGNSA. The CDR3 runs 14 residues. CDR3 sequence (DNA): TGTGCCACCTGTAAAGGGGGCCTTTCTACGGAGCAGTACTTC. It encodes CATCKGGLSTEQYF.

At least ten counts were recorded for this clonotype. The chain joins TRBV30 to TRBJ2-2, with D unclear. The CDR3 consists of 13 residues. Germline V gives CDR1 GTSNPN, CDR2 SVGIG (reference sequence). The V gene lost 3 bases and the J gene lost 4 bases, with 9 bases spanning the gap. DNA for the CDR3: TGTGCCTGGAGGATACACACCACCGGGGAGCTGTTTTTT. Its translation is CAWRIHTTGELFF.

The chain is built from TRBV2 and TRBJ1-2; 8 nucleotides agree with TRBD1. After removal of 10 bases from V and 4 bases from J, the junction contained 8 bases not matched to a gene. Germline CDR1 is SNHLY and CDR2 is FYNNEI. This CDR3 is built from 13 residues. DNA for the CDR3: TGTGCCACCCGGGACAGGAGGGTCTATGGCTACACCTTC. Residues: CATRDRRVYGYTF.

In this sample, this clonotype turned up many times. The chain joins TRBV2 to TRBJ1-5; 8 bases align to TRBD1. V trimming: 6 bases; J trimming: 4 bases; junction bases outside the gene matches: 8. The CDR3 is 15 residues long. The germline CDR1 and CDR2 sequences are SNHLY and FYNNEI. The CDR3 DNA follows: TGTGCCAGCAGCCCTTTTGACAGGGGAAATCAGCCCCAGCATTTT. Its protein product is CASSPFDRGNQPQHF.

This clonotype appeared many times. The chain uses TRBV12-5 and TRBJ1-1; TRBD1 matches at 12 bases. The CDR3 has 15 residues. Looked up from germline, CDR1 is LGHNT and CDR2 is FRNRAP. Germline trimming cut 6 bases from V and 1 base from J; bases unmatched to any gene: 3. In nucleotides, the CDR3 is TGTGCTAGTGGAGGGGACAGGGGGCGGAACACTGAAGCTTTCTTT. It translates to CASGGDRGRNTEAFF.